This T cell receptor (beta chain) is from a study of T-cell memory formation after mild COVID-19. Overall study results and limits: A second wave of clones peaked on day 37, and their SARS-CoV-2 specificity went unconfirmed. Mainly in CM and EM were contracting CD4+ clones; CD8+ were in EMRA. There was a balanced CD4/CD8 profile in clones contracting day 15 to 85, and later expanders leaned CD4+.

CDR3 length: 15 residues. CDR1 and CDR2 (germline): SGHRS, YFSETQ. The V and J ends lost 4 bases and 5 bases, in that order; junction bases with no gene match: 4. This clonotype has just a few counts. Its antigen is not identified. Constant-segment-primed 5'RACE gave TCR alpha and TCR beta cDNA libraries with sample barcodes and UMIs. One entry per CDR3 protein results from TCRdb running MiXCR on the 5' RACE reads. Counted here are around 130,000 distinct CDR3 sequences, roughly 15% occurring once; the ten biggest clones make up over 11%. The sample was PBMCs or a T cell subset sorted from them (not recorded which). The chain recombines TRBV5-1 with TRBJ2-2; 11 nucleotides line up with TRBD1. The receptor's source is an adult woman who had mild COVID-19 (a few samples of this study predate the infection). Cell type and time point are not known. The CDR3 DNA is TGCGCCAGCAGCCTCGGGACAGGGGGTACCGGGGAGCTGTTTTTT. Its translation: CASSLGTGGTGELFF.